This TCR beta chain was identified during a study of T cell responses to AZD1222 COVID-19 vaccine. TCRdb's table, derived via immunoSEQ multiplex PCR, lists solely in-frame clones and lacks some. Of about 180,000 clones in the sample, over 85% were seen once. This clone showed up just once. Antigen: not known. V was pared by 4 bases and J by 5 bases, with 10 bases of the junction left unmatched. The CDR3 loop spans 15 amino acids. Germline CDR1 is LGHNA and CDR2 is YNFKEQ. The study, taken as a whole, reports: Targets within unmutated variant regions were reportedly found for nearly half of spike-specific TCRs. Just a handful of people given AZD1222 tested seropositive at baseline. Clonal diversity may have been underestimated in mostly white British donors.

Here the sequenced sample was peripheral blood, taken 28 days after the second dose of the MenACWY control vaccine. This TCR was sampled from an adult who received the MenACWY meningococcal vaccine as a control. The chain is built from TRBV4-2 and TRBJ2-7, with 8 positions matching TRBD2. The CDR3 coding sequence is TGTGCCAGCAGCCCCTTGGGCGGGGGGTTAGACGAGCAGTACTTC. It is translated as CASSPLGGGLDEQYF.